The 19 T cell receptor beta chains given below trace back to one sample, sequenced in a study of shared clonotypes between healthy human individuals. Using immunoSEQ multiplex PCR, the repertoire was profiled, and TCRdb retains in-frame clones only, with some absent. The sample yields 450,000 to 500,000 clones, about 85% seen once. The sample was PBMCs. The receptors come from a middle-aged woman in good health. Some clones in this sample may be carry-over from other donors' samples.

This chain uses TRBV5-1 with TRBJ2-6; no clear D. The CDR3 sequence is 16 residues long. CDR1 is SGHRS, CDR2 YFSETQ, per germline. V shed 1 base and J shed 3 bases, with 11 bases lying between them. The CDR3 region is CASSLTGGVGANVLTF. The CDR3 DNA reads as TGCGCCAGCAGCTTGACGGGTGGGGTTGGGGCCAACGTCCTGACTTTC.

On this clone itself: It differs at one base from a far larger clone, so likely a read error. J is TRBJ1-2 and V is TRBV29-1; D unclear. The CDR3 is 12 residues long. Germline CDR1 reads SQVTM; CDR2 reads ANQGSEA. CDR3 DNA: TGCAGCCCCGAAATGGTCCCCTATTGCTACACCTTC. It specifies CSPEMVPYCYTF.

The chain uses TRBV28 and TRBJ2-1, with unresolved D. In germline, CDR1 is MDHEN, CDR2 SYDVKM. The CDR3 length is 11 residues. V was pared by 7 bases and J by 10 bases, with 11 bases between. CDR3 in amino acids: CASTRNSEQFF. The CDR3 region has the DNA TGTGCCAGCACGAGAAACAGCGAGCAGTTCTTC.

The chain recombines TRBV7-9 with TRBJ2-3; the D gene could be TRBD1 or TRBD2 (5 bases each). V was pared by 3 bases and J by 0 bases, with 10 bases between. This CDR3 region has 15 residues. CDR1 SEHNR and CDR2 FQNEAQ come from the germline V gene (reference sequence). The CDR3 DNA follows: TGTGCCAGCAGCTTCGGGGCAGATAGCACAGATACGCAGTATTTT. It specifies CASSFGADSTDTQYF.

The chain uses TRBV5-1 and TRBJ2-5; TRBD1 is a possible D gene (6 bases). Germline V lookup: CDR1 SGHRS, CDR2 YFSETQ. This CDR3 is built from 16 residues. Trimming took off 4 bases at V and 5 bases at J, with 21 bases between the two ends. CDR3 DNA sequence: TGCGCCAGCAGCCGCCTGGGGGACACCCCCAAGGAGACCCAGTACTTC. This codes for CASSRLGDTPKETQYF. The full variable domain, its missing parts supplied by reference TRBV5-1 and TRBJ2-5, is KAGVTQTPRYLIKTRGQQVTLSCSPISGHRSVSWYQQTPGQGLQFLFEYFSETQRNKGNFPGRFSGRQFSNSRSEMNVSTLELGDSALYLCASSRLGDTPKETQYFGPGTRLLVL.

V and J are TRBV30 and TRBJ2-2; 8 nucleotides match TRBD1. V gave up 5 bases and J gave up 5 bases; unmatched junction bases: 7. The V gene's germline CDR1 is GTSNPN and CDR2 SVGIG (reference sequence). The length of the CDR3 is 14 residues. CDR3 in amino acids: CAWELGQVTGELFF. In nucleotides, the CDR3 is TGTGCCTGGGAGTTGGGACAGGTAACCGGGGAGCTGTTTTTT. The full variable domain, its missing parts supplied by reference TRBV30 and TRBJ2-2, is SQTIHQWPATLVQPVGSPLSLECTVEGTSNPNLYWYRQAAGRGLQLLFYSVGIGQISSEVPQNLSASRPQDRQFILSSKKLLLSDSGFYLCAWELGQVTGELFFGEGSRLTVL.

This clone was seen once. The V call is TRBV7-2, the J call TRBJ2-5; the match to TRBD2 covers 7 bases. The germline CDR1 and CDR2 sequences are SGHTA and FQGNSA. V lost 0 bases, J lost 4 bases, and 5 bases stayed unmatched. The CDR3 consists of 15 residues. The CDR3, as DNA: TGTGCCAGCAGCTTAGCGGGAGCGGGGCGAGAGACCCAGTACTTC. Protein product: CASSLAGAGRETQYF.

The chain combines TRBV30 with TRBJ2-5; possibly TRBD2 for D (6 bases). Germline lookup yields CDR1 GTSNPN and CDR2 SVGIG (reference sequence). The CDR3 sequence is 14 residues long. V was pared by 0 bases and J by 2 bases, with 10 bases between. The CDR3 region is CAWSVGGGQETQYF. As DNA, the CDR3 is TGTGCCTGGAGTGTGGGTGGGGGGCAAGAGACCCAGTACTTC.

The rearrangement uses TRBV7-9 and TRBJ2-3, with D perhaps being TRBD1 or TRBD2 (6 bases each). This CDR3 spans 17 amino acids. Germline lookup yields CDR1 SEHNR and CDR2 FQNEAQ (reference sequence). Deletions cut 2 bases from V and 6 bases from J, with 21 bases between. For the CDR3, the DNA is TGTGCCAGCAGCTTAACTTACAGGGTAGGGGGGCTTGATACGCAGTATTTT. Protein product: CASSLTYRVGGLDTQYF.

Points on this clone: A read error is likely here: a far larger clone is one base away. The CDR3 ends on some other residue instead of the conserved phenylalanine or tryptophan, so this is likely a read error. The chain joins TRBV6-5 to TRBJ1-1, with D unclear. From germline, CDR1 is MNHEY and CDR2 SVGAGI. V dropped 0 bases and J dropped 1 base, with 12 bases sitting between them. This CDR3 region has 16 residues. The CDR3 reads CASSYSGGYANTEAFL. CDR3 sequence (DNA): TGTGCCAGCAGTTACTCTGGTGGGTATGCGAACACTGAAGCTTTCCTT.

The chain links TRBV30 to TRBJ1-1; perhaps TRBD1 as D (5 bases). Trimming stripped 6 bases from V and 8 bases from J, with 16 bases between. Germline CDR1 and CDR2: GTSNPN and SVGIG (reference sequence). The CDR3 is 12 residues long. For the CDR3, the DNA is TGTGCCTGCGCACCAGACAGCTTAGAAGCTTTCTTT. This gives the protein CACAPDSLEAFF.

Notes on this clone: A far larger clone is one base from this, pointing to a likely read error. Other DNA variants within this sample encode the same CDR3. The V call is TRBV27, the J call TRBJ1-5; D remains unclear. The CDR3 covers 14 residues. From germline, CDR1 is MNHEY and CDR2 SMNVEV (reference sequence). Trimming removed 6 bases at V and 3 bases at J, with 12 bases between. The CDR3 DNA sequence: TGTGCCAGCAGCTTCGGTCATACCAATCAGCCCCAGCATTTT. Amino acid sequence: CASSFGHTNQPQHF.

This clone showed up just a few times. The CDR3 DNA is TGTGCCAGCAGACCCCGATTGGCCGGGTTAGGCTACACCTTC. It translates to CASRPRLAGLGYTF. V usage is TRBV28 and J usage is TRBJ1-2; no reliable D call. CDR1 and CDR2 (germline): MDHEN, SYDVKM. The CDR3 contains 14 residues. V lost 6 bases, J lost 8 bases, and 19 bases lay in between.

The chain links TRBV28 to TRBJ2-3; D gene unclear. The V end lost 4 bases, the J end lost 2 bases, and 7 bases lay between the germline ends. This CDR3 is built from 13 residues. Germline CDR1 MDHEN, CDR2 SYDVKM. The CDR3 sequence: CASSYPSTDTQYF. The CDR3, as DNA: TGTGCCAGCAGTTATCCCTCCACAGATACGCAGTATTTT.

This clone appeared once. A far bigger clonotype differs at one base, so this is likely a read error. The rearrangement uses TRBV2 and TRBJ2-4, with D possibly called TRBD1 or TRBD2 (5 bases each). CDR1 is SNHLY and CDR2 is FYNNEI in the germline V gene. The CDR3 is 15 amino acids. CDR3 loop: CAGSEWPGTRNIQYF. DNA of the CDR3: TGTGCCGGCAGTGAATGGCCAGGGACGAGAAACATTCAGTACTTC.

The rearrangement uses TRBV4-1 and TRBJ2-4; no definite D call. This CDR3 is built from 17 residues. CDR1 is MGHRA, CDR2 YSYEKL, per germline. The V and J ends lost 4 bases and 0 bases respectively, with 16 bases between them. In DNA, the CDR3 is TGCGCCAGCAGCCCCCCTGGGAAGGTAGGAGCCAAAAACATTCAGTACTTC. Encoded protein: CASSPPGKVGAKNIQYF.

V and J are TRBV7-2 and TRBJ1-1; D is perhaps TRBD1 (6 bases). CDR3 length: 13 amino acids. With 5 bases removed from V and 4 bases from J, the gap between germline ends came to 11 bases. Germline V lookup: CDR1 SGHTA, CDR2 FQGNSA. Here the CDR3 DNA reads TGTGCCAGCAGCCTACAGGGAAGCACTGAAGCTTTCTTT. Protein product: CASSLQGSTEAFF.

This clone occurred a few times. This chain uses TRBV4-2 with TRBJ1-2; 9 positions match TRBD1. Looked up from germline, CDR1 is LGHNA and CDR2 is YNFKEQ. With 1 base clipped from V and 7 bases from J, the junction kept 13 bases outside the gene matches. The CDR3 has 17 amino acids. The DNA of the CDR3 is TGTGCCAGCAGCCAAGCCGAGAAAACAGGGGGCGTTCCTGGCTACACCTTC. Translated: CASSQAEKTGGVPGYTF.

As for this clone: Other DNA sequences from this sample encode an identical CDR3 as well. The rearrangement uses TRBV20-1 and TRBJ1-1, with D unresolved. Trimming pared 4 bases from V and 1 base from J, leaving 1 base between. In germline, CDR1 is DFQATT, CDR2 SNEGSKA (reference sequence). The CDR3 runs to 10 residues. For the CDR3, the DNA is TGCAGTGCTACGAACACTGAAGCTTTCTTT. This encodes CSATNTEAFF.